This T cell receptor beta chain was captured by sequencing in a study of vaccination and CD4 T cells after COVID-19. V trimming: 1 base; J trimming: 2 bases; junction bases outside the gene matches: 10. The CDR3 extends over 18 amino acids. The germline V gene encodes CDR1 LGHNA and CDR2 YSLEER. Scientists ran DNA taken from cultured CD4+ T cells through the Oncomine TCR Beta short-read assay for sequencing. Genomic DNA from cultured CD4+ T cells was extracted. A single record per CDR3 protein comes from TCRdb applying MiXCR to the PCR reads. This sample has roughly 9,000 distinct CDR3 sequences, with nearly 35% found just once. A remark on this clonotype: Its specificity is not known.

Treatment in this sample: approximately nine-day PBMC culture with coronavirus spike peptide pools or control peptides (ViraFEST assay). Pre-COVID-19 pandemic sampling (2011-2018) yielded the unexposed donor's CD4+ T cells. ViraFEST relied on peptide pools to expand antigen-specific T cells; the TCRs were sequenced afterward. Study observations and caveats: Median SARS-CoV-2-reactive clonotype numbers rose nonsignificantly, roughly 21 to 38.

The sequenced material came from CD4+ T cells from blood, cultured in vitro. The rearrangement uses TRBV4-3 and TRBJ2-2, with TRBD2 matching over 7 bases. This TCR was recovered from a human donor in good health. This CDR3 reads CASSQGLGAGENTGELFF. The CDR3 DNA reads TGCGCCAGCAGCCAAGGGCTAGGGGCGGGAGAAAACACCGGGGAGCTGTTTTTT.